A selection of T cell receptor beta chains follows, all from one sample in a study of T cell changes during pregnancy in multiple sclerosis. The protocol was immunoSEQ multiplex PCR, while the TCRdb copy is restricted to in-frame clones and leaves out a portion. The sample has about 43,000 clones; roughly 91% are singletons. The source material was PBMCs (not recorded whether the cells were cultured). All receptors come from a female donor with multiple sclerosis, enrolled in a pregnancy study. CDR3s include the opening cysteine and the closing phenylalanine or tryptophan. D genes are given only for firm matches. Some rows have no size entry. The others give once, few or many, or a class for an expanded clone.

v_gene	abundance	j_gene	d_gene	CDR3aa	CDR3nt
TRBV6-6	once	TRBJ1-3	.	CASSYASGNTIYF	TGTGCCAGCAGTTACGCGTCTGGAAACACCATATATTTT
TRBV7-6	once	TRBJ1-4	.	CASSRWGGDEKLFF	TGTGCCAGCAGCAGATGGGGTGGAGATGAAAAACTGTTTTTT
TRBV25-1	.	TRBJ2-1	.	CASSDLYNEQFF	TGTGCCAGCAGTGACCTGTACAATGAGCAGTTCTTC
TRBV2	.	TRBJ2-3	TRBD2	CASSPAGGRDTQYF	TGTGCCAGCAGTCCAGCGGGAGGCCGGGATACGCAGTATTTT
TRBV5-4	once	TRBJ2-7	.	CASSFMVTIHEQYF	TGTGCCAGCAGCTTCATGGTAACCATCCACGAGCAGTACTTC
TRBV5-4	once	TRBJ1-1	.	CASSLGGHKNTEAFF	TGTGCCAGCAGCTTGGGGGGCCACAAGAACACTGAAGCTTTCTTT
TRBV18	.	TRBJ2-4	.	CASSPPAAGQNIQYF	TGTGCCAGCTCACCACCGGCAGCGGGTCAAAACATTCAGTACTTC
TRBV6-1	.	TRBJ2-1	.	CASSEGRGRYNEQFF	TGTGCCAGCAGTGAAGGCCGGGGGCGTTACAATGAGCAGTTCTTC
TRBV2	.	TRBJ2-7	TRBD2	CASSGLAGGASYEQYF	TGTGCCAGCAGTGGACTAGCGGGAGGAGCCTCCTACGAGCAGTACTTC
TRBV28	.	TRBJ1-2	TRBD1	CASRRTGGVYGYTF	TGTGCCAGCCGAAGGACAGGGGGCGTTTATGGCTACACCTTC
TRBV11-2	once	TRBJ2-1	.	CASSSGFYNEQFF	TGTGCCAGCAGCTCAGGATTTTACAATGAGCAGTTCTTC
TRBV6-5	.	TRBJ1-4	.	CASSWKPATNEKLFF	TGTGCCAGCAGCTGGAAACCTGCAACTAATGAAAAACTGTTTTTT
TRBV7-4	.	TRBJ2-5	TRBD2	CASSLAGLARAQYF	TGTGCCAGCAGCTTAGCGGGACTAGCCCGGGCCCAGTACTTC
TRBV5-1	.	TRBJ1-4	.	CASSLASTQGNEKLFF	TGCGCCAGCAGCTTGGCTTCCACTCAGGGGAATGAAAAACTGTTTTTT
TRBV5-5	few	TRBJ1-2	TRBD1	CASSPRDRGTYGYTF	TGTGCCAGCAGCCCCCGGGACAGGGGAACCTATGGCTACACCTTC
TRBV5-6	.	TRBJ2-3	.	CASSHMTVSTDTQYF	TGTGCCAGCAGTCACATGACAGTTAGCACAGATACGCAGTATTTT
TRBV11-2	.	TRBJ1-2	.	CASSFWGNYGYTF	TGTGCCAGCAGCTTCTGGGGGAACTATGGCTACACCTTC
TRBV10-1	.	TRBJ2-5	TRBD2	CASSASGRQETQYF	TGCGCCAGCAGTGCCAGCGGGAGGCAAGAGACCCAGTACTTC
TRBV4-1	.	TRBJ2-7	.	CASSPGPTPYEQYF	TGCGCCAGCAGCCCAGGTCCTACCCCCTACGAGCAGTACTTC
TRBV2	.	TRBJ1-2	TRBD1	CASRAQGAVGYTF	TGTGCCAGCAGGGCTCAGGGGGCAGTGGGCTACACCTTC
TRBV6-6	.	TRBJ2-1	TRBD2	CASSNLAGADNEQFF	TGTGCCAGCAGTAACCTAGCGGGAGCAGACAATGAGCAGTTCTTC
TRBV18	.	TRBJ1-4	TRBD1	CASSPPGQGEEKLFF	TGTGCCAGCTCACCTCCGGGACAGGGGGAGGAAAAACTGTTTTTT
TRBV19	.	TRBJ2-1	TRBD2	CASSIGAGRAIGNEQFF	TGTGCCAGTAGTATCGGGGCCGGGAGGGCCATTGGGAATGAGCAGTTCTTC
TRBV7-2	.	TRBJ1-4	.	CASSLALGGEEKLFF	TGTGCCAGCAGCTTAGCGCTAGGGGGAGAAGAAAAACTGTTTTTT
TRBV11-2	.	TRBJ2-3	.	CASSLSYTTDTQYF	TGTGCCAGCAGCTTATCTTATACCACAGATACGCAGTATTTT
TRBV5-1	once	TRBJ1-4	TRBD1	CASSPGQGIGGEKLFF	TGCGCCAGCAGCCCGGGACAGGGGATAGGGGGCGAAAAACTGTTTTTT
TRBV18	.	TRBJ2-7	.	CASSPQTYEQYF	TGTGCCAGCTCACCACAAACCTACGAGCAGTACTTC
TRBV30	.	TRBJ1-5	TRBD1	CAWTLTGQGDNQPQHF	TGTGCCTGGACCCTTACGGGACAGGGGGACAATCAGCCCCAGCATTTT
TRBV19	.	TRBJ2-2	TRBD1	CASTPGTANTGELFF	TGTGCCAGTACCCCCGGGACAGCGAACACCGGGGAGCTGTTTTTT
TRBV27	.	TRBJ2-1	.	CASSLDSAGNYNEQFF	TGTGCCAGCAGTTTAGATTCAGCAGGGAACTACAATGAGCAGTTCTTC
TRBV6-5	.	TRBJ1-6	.	CASSYADNSPLHF	TGTGCCAGCAGTTACGCGGATAATTCACCCCTCCACTTT
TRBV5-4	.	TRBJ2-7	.	CASSRMDSLFYEQYF	TGTGCCAGCAGCAGAATGGACAGCTTATTCTACGAGCAGTACTTC
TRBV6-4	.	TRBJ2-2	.	CASSDSSDTGELFF	TGTGCCAGCAGTGACTCGTCTGACACCGGGGAGCTGTTTTTT
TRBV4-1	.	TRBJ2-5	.	CASSQVPPSAADQETQYF	TGCGCCAGCAGCCAAGTACCCCCTAGCGCCGCGGACCAAGAGACCCAGTACTTC
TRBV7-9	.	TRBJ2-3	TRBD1	CASSFGLTGATDTQYF	TGTGCCAGCAGCTTTGGACTGACAGGGGCCACAGATACGCAGTATTTT
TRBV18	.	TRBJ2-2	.	CASSPIKDTGELFF	TGTGCCAGCTCACCTATCAAAGACACCGGGGAGCTGTTTTTT
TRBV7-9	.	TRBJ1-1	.	CASSFDRPNTEAFF	TGTGCCAGCAGCTTCGACAGGCCTAACACTGAAGCTTTCTTT
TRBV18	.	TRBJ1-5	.	CASSVDVNQPQHF	TGTGCCAGCTCGGTGGATGTCAATCAGCCCCAGCATTTT
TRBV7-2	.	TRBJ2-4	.	CASSPRDFGNIQYF	TGTGCCAGCAGCCCAAGGGATTTTGGAAACATTCAGTACTTC
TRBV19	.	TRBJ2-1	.	CASSGFSYNEQFF	TGTGCCAGTAGCGGATTCTCCTACAATGAGCAGTTCTTC
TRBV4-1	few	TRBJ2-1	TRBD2	CASSQVKGTSGEQFF	TGCGCCAGCAGCCAAGTAAAAGGGACTAGCGGGGAGCAGTTCTTC
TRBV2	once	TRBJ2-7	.	CASTRGVPGSYEQYF	TGTGCCAGCACCCGCGGGGTACCTGGCTCCTACGAGCAGTACTTC